This passage covers 5 T cell receptor beta chains from one sample sequenced in a study of T cells after posttransplantation cyclophosphamide. A marrow graft followed busulfan-fludarabine conditioning, with cyclophosphamide on days +3 and +4. Libraries were prepared by immunoSEQ multiplex PCR; TCRdb keeps only in-frame clonotypes and omits some of them. The table shows thousands of clones, with less than 80% occurring only once. The starting material was PBMCs, obtained after allogeneic stem cell transplant with posttransplant cyclophosphamide. These receptors were obtained from a male patient between 60 and 69 years old who received an allogeneic stem cell transplant from an unrelated donor, was CMV-positive, and had no GVHD. A share of the T cells may be of graft donor origin.

The chain is built from TRBV28 and TRBJ2-5; 7 bases match TRBD1. J was trimmed by 3 bases and V by 8 bases; bases with no gene match: 9. There are 14 residues in the CDR3. Germline assignment: CDR1 MDHEN and CDR2 SYDVKM. Here the CDR3 DNA reads TGTGCCAGCTCCACCCGACAGGGTGAAGAGACCCAGTACTTC. It specifies CASSTRQGEETQYF. The variable domain in full, completed from reference TRBV28 and TRBJ2-5, reads DVKVTQSSRYLVKRTGEKVFLECVQDMDHENMFWYRQDPGLGLRLIYFSYDVKMKEKGDIPEGYSVSREKKERFSLILESASTNQTSMYLCASSTRQGEETQYFGPGTRLLVL.

CDR3 sequence: CASSLEQDLETQYF. The CDR3 DNA follows: TGTGCCAGCAGCTTGGAACAGGACCTCGAGACCCAGTACTTC. The chain links TRBV5-6 to TRBJ2-5, with D maybe TRBD1 (5 bases). Trimming took 0 bases from V and 5 from J, leaving 11 bases between them. Germline CDR1 SGHDT, CDR2 YYEEEE. The CDR3 runs 14 residues.

The chain joins TRBV28 to TRBJ1-2, with 9 bases fitting TRBD1. This CDR3 region has 13 residues. V was pared by 6 bases and J by 8 bases, with 7 bases of the junction left unmatched. The germline CDR1 and CDR2 sequences are MDHEN and SYDVKM. The chain's CDR3 is CASSLQGARGYTF. The CDR3, as DNA: TGTGCCAGCAGCCTACAGGGGGCTCGGGGCTACACCTTC.

V usage is TRBV4-1 and J usage is TRBJ2-7; 14 bases match TRBD2. V dropped 4 bases and J dropped 0; count of bases not matched to a gene: 8. This CDR3 has 18 amino acids. The V gene's germline CDR1 is MGHRA and CDR2 YSYEKL. This chain's CDR3 is CASSPRTSGGTSSYEQYF. Here the CDR3 DNA reads TGCGCCAGCAGCCCCCGGACTAGCGGGGGGACTAGCTCCTACGAGCAGTACTTC.

This rearrangement joins TRBV14 to TRBJ1-3; D perhaps matches TRBD1 (5 bases). Germline CDR1 is SGHDN and CDR2 is FVKESK. The CDR3 length is 15 residues. The V gene lost 0 bases and the J gene lost 2 bases, with 8 bases spanning the gap. CDR3 region: CASSQDGRAGNTIYF. CDR3 nucleotides: TGTGCCAGCAGCCAAGATGGCAGGGCTGGAAACACCATATATTTT.